A single sample is the source of the 16 T cell receptor beta chains below, sequenced in a study of T cells in Graves' hyperthyroidism and ophthalmopathy. RNA transcripts gave rise to amplified TCR beta CDR3 regions. HTBI primers drove first-round RT-PCR of the TCR CDR3. TCRdb processed the multiplex PCR reads anew with MiXCR; each CDR3 protein has one entry. The sample yields over 150,000 distinct CDR3 sequences, around 16% seen once. The sequencing sample was made of blood. The receptors originated from a woman aged 45-65 years with Graves' hyperthyroidism.

In its sample, this clonotype was seen a few times. This chain connects TRBV6-4 to TRBJ2-2; D possibly corresponds to TRBD2 (5 bases). The CDR3 contains 18 residues. Germline CDR1 and CDR2: MRHNA and SNTAGT. The V end was cut by 8 bases, the J end by 5 bases, with 27 bases between. The DNA for the CDR3 is TGTGCCAGCCCCCACGTACAGTTTTCGTTTTGGGAGACCGGGGAGCTGTTTTTT. It encodes CASPHVQFSFWETGELFF.

This clonotype was observed a single time. The chain has TRBV6-2 or TRBV6-3 and TRBJ1-5, with a weak D call TRBD1 (6 bases). The V gene lost 7 bases and the J gene lost 9 bases, with 25 bases spanning the gap. This CDR3 is 16 amino acids long. CDR1 is MNHEY and CDR2 is SVGEGT in the germline V gene. The CDR3, as DNA: TGTGCCAGCAAGCCGGGACAACTAATTTCGCGGGGGCCCCAGCATTTT. Its protein product is CASKPGQLISRGPQHF.

The CDR3 region has the DNA TGTGCCAGCATCCACTCAGACAGGGCCCAGACCCAGTACTTC. Its translation is CASIHSDRAQTQYF. V is TRBV7-9 and J is TRBJ2-5, with 7 bases aligning to TRBD1. Unmatched junction bases numbered 11, after V lost 7 bases and J lost 6 bases. There are 14 residues in the CDR3. CDR1 SEHNR and CDR2 FQNEAQ come from the germline V gene (reference sequence).

This chain joins TRBV5-1 and TRBJ2-5; D perhaps matches TRBD2 (6 bases). With 2 bases removed from V and 0 bases from J, the gap between germline ends came to 8 bases. The CDR3 runs 14 residues. Germline CDR1 SGHRS, CDR2 YFSETQ. The CDR3 sequence: CASSFLAYQETQYF. The CDR3 nucleotides are TGCGCCAGCAGCTTTCTAGCGTACCAAGAGACCCAGTACTTC.

This clonotype appeared many times. The chain is built from TRBV24-1 and TRBJ2-1; D is uncertain. V lost 6 bases to trimming and J lost 8 bases, with 7 bases between them. Per germline, CDR1 KGHDR and CDR2 SFDVKD. The CDR3 is 11 amino acids. Written as DNA, the CDR3 is TGTGCCACCAGTAAGAGCGATGAGCAGTTCTTC. This encodes CATSKSDEQFF.

The chain uses TRBV19 and TRBJ1-5, with D perhaps TRBD1 (5 bases). CDR1 is LNHDA and CDR2 is SQIVND in the germline V gene (reference sequence). The CDR3 is 14 amino acids. Trimming cost V 3 bases and J 3 bases, with 9 bases left between them. The CDR3 region has the DNA TGTGCCAGTAGTATTGACAGCTACAATCAGCCCCAGCATTTT. Its protein product is CASSIDSYNQPQHF.

This clonotype was counted many times. The genes are TRBV3-1 and TRBJ2-3; tentative D call: TRBD2 (6 bases). Trimming removed 0 bases from V and 4 bases from J, with 17 bases in between. The CDR3 loop spans 17 amino acids. Germline values: CDR1 LGHDT, CDR2 YNNKEL (reference sequence). The CDR3 loop reads CASSQDLIADPPDTQYF. The CDR3 DNA reads as TGTGCCAGCAGCCAAGATCTTATAGCGGATCCACCAGATACGCAGTATTTT.

This clonotype occurred many times. The chain employs TRBV10-3 and TRBJ1-2; D call uncertain. The CDR3 is 12 amino acids. V lost 3 bases, J lost 5 bases, and 7 bases lay in between. Germline loops: CDR1 ENHRY, CDR2 SYGVKD. Written as DNA, the CDR3 is TGTGCCATCAGTGATTTAGGATATGGCTACACCTTC. Its translation is CAISDLGYGYTF.

This clonotype was found many times. This chain joins TRBV11-3 and TRBJ2-5; 13 nucleotides agree with TRBD2. V was clipped by 5 bases and J by 4 bases; unmatched bases: 13. CDR1 and CDR2 from the germline V gene are SGHNT and YENEEA. CDR3 length equals 18 residues. The CDR3 spells CASSLPFPGLAGVETQYF. The CDR3 nucleotides read TGTGCCAGCAGCCTCCCCTTCCCCGGACTAGCGGGAGTAGAGACCCAGTACTTC.

This clonotype was recorded at least ten times. The chain joins TRBV30 to TRBJ2-1; D gene ambiguous. The CDR3 spans 11 residues. Trimming shortened V by 3 bases and J by 9 bases, and 9 bases separated the two germline ends. Germline assignment: CDR1 GTSNPN and CDR2 SVGIG (reference sequence). CDR3 loop: CAWSGPGEQFF. CDR3 nucleotides: TGTGCCTGGAGCGGTCCAGGTGAGCAGTTCTTC.

There are many counts of this clonotype. The chain joins TRBV7-2 to TRBJ2-1; no definite D call. The CDR3 loop spans 15 amino acids. Trimming stripped 1 base from V and 7 bases from J, with 14 bases between. The V gene's germline CDR1 is SGHTA and CDR2 FQGNSA. CDR3 DNA sequence: TGTGCCAGCAGCTTAGGGCCCCCCACGTCAAATGAGCAGTTCTTC. Translation gives CASSLGPPTSNEQFF.

Comments on this clonotype: A much more abundant neighbour one base away suggests this may be a read error. The chain is built from TRBV5-1 and TRBJ2-1; 7 bases line up with TRBD2. The CDR3 is 16 amino acids. Germline V gene lookup returns CDR1 SGHRS and CDR2 YFSETQ. The CDR3 bases are TGCGCCAGCAGCTCGGGGGGAGGGGTCCAGAACAATGAGCAGTCCTTC. Residues: CASSSGGGVQNNEQSF.

This clonotype was seen at least ten times. The rearrangement uses TRBV29-1 and TRBJ1-1; the D gene is possibly TRBD1 (6 bases). The V gene's germline CDR1 is SQVTM and CDR2 ANQGSEA. The V gene lost 7 bases and the J gene lost 3 bases, with 15 bases spanning the gap. CDR3 length: 13 residues. CDR3 region: CSADNREHTEAFF. CDR3 bases: TGCAGCGCCGATAACAGGGAGCACACTGAAGCTTTCTTT.

This clonotype was found many times. J is TRBJ2-3 and V is TRBV7-6; either TRBD1 or TRBD2 may fit D (5 bases each). Looked up from germline, CDR1 is SGHVS and CDR2 is FNYEAQ. The CDR3 sequence is 15 residues long. V was clipped by 0 bases and J by 3 bases, with 10 bases between them. CDR3 region: CASSLAWGSTDTQYF. Here the CDR3 DNA reads TGTGCCAGCAGCTTAGCCTGGGGGAGTACAGATACGCAGTATTTT.

V is TRBV7-9 and J is TRBJ2-5; D perhaps matches TRBD1 (6 bases). Trimming took 7 bases from V and 2 from J, leaving 11 bases between them. This CDR3 has 13 residues. From germline, CDR1 is SEHNR and CDR2 FQNEAQ (reference sequence). CDR3 bases: TGTGCCAGCAACCAGGGACAACAAGAGACCCAGTACTTC. Amino acid sequence: CASNQGQQETQYF. The full variable domain, rest sourced from reference TRBV7-9 and TRBJ2-5, is DTGVSQNPRHKITKRGQNVTFRCDPISEHNRLYWYRQTLGQGPEFLTYFQNEAQLEKSRLLSDRFSAERPKGSFSTLEIQRTEQGDSAMYLCASNQGQQETQYFGPGTRLLVL.

This clonotype was seen many times. The chain employs TRBV6-1 and TRBJ2-5; 7 bases align to TRBD1. CDR1 MNHNS and CDR2 SASEGT come from the germline V gene. V lost 10 bases and J lost 2; bases outside the gene matches: 4. The CDR3 length is 12 residues. The CDR3 is CATRDSQETQYF. CDR3 coding DNA: TGTGCCACCCGGGACAGTCAAGAGACCCAGTACTTC.